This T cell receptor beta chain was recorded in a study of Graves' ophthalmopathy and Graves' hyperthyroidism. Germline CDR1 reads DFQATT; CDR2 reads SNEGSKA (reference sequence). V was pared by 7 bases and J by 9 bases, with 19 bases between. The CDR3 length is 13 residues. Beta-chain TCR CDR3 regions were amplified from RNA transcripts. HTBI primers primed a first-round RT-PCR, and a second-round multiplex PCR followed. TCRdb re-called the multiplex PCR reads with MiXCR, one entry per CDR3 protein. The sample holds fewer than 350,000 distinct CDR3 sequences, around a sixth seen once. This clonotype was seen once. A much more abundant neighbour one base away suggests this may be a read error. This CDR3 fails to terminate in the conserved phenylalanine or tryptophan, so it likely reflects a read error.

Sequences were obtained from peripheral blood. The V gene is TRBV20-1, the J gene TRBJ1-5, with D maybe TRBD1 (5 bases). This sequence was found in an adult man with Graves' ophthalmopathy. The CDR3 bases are TGCAGTGTTACACAGGCTCCAAATAGGCCCCAGCATATT. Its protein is CSVTQAPNRPQHI.